A single sample is the source of the 29 T cell receptor beta chains below, sequenced in a study of T cells after yellow fever vaccination. TCRdb analysed the 5' RACE reads with MiXCR anew, one entry per CDR3 protein. The sample includes approximately 300,000 distinct CDR3 sequences, about 6.6% of them seen just once. The input for sequencing was PBMCs, taken roughly seven weeks after the first yellow fever vaccination. The receptors originated from a man between 18 and 35 years old who received the YFV17D yellow fever vaccine.

This clonotype has more than one count but fewer than ten. The chain recombines TRBV12-3 or TRBV12-4 with TRBJ1-6, with 9 bases lining up with TRBD1. The trim removed 5 bases at V and 7 bases at J, leaving 9 bases unmatched. This CDR3 region has 16 residues. CDR3 bases: TGTGCCAGCAGTCTCCTACCCGGGACAGGGAATTCACCCCTCCACTTT. It specifies CASSLLPGTGNSPLHF.

This clonotype has a count of ten or more. This chain uses TRBV20-1 with TRBJ2-1, with TRBD2 matching 8 bases. This CDR3 contains 12 residues. The V gene's germline CDR1 is DFQATT and CDR2 SNEGSKA (reference sequence). The ends lost 1 base at V and 8 bases at J; junction bases unmatched: 1. In DNA, the CDR3 is TGCAGTGCTAGAGTCGGGGGGGATGAGCAGTTCTTC. Translation gives CSARVGGDEQFF.

This clonotype was seen ten or more times. The chain couples TRBV4-1 to TRBJ2-7; TRBD2 might be the D (6 bases). The germline gives CDR1 MGHRA, CDR2 YSYEKL. V lost 5 bases to trimming and J lost 0 bases, with 11 bases between them. The CDR3 is made up of 14 amino acids. CDR3 DNA sequence: TGCGCCAGCAGCGGAGGGTCGAGCTCCTACGAGCAGTACTTC. Translated, it gives CASSGGSSSYEQYF.

This clonotype was counted a few times. V gene TRBV12-3 or TRBV12-4 combines with J gene TRBJ2-7; 8 bases fit TRBD1. V lost 3 bases to trimming and J lost 7 bases; unmatched junction nucleotides: 5. The CDR3 sequence is 13 residues long. The DNA for the CDR3 is TGTGCCAGCAGTTTCCAGGGGGCGGTGGAGCAGTACTTC. It translates to CASSFQGAVEQYF.

The chain employs TRBV12-3 or TRBV12-4 and TRBJ1-1; D uncertain. The V and J ends lost 1 base and 9 bases respectively, with 12 bases between them. This CDR3 spans 13 amino acids. For the CDR3, the DNA is TGTGCCAGCAGTTTAGTCGAGGGTGGACAAGCTTTCTTT. Protein: CASSLVEGGQAFF.

This clonotype came up a few times. V is TRBV18 and J is TRBJ2-4, with D unclear. This CDR3 contains 13 residues. Germline values: CDR1 KGHSH, CDR2 LQKENI. Deletions cut 3 bases from V and 1 base from J, with 4 bases between. Here the CDR3 reads CASSPTAKNIQYF. In DNA, the CDR3 is TGTGCCAGCTCACCGACGGCCAAAAACATTCAGTACTTC. Looking up the rest from reference TRBV18 and TRBJ2-4 gives the full variable domain: NAGVMQNPRHLVRRRGQEARLRCSPMKGHSHVYWYRQLPEEGLKFMVYLQKENIIDESGMPKERFSAEFPKEGPSILRIQQVVRGDSAAYFCASSPTAKNIQYFGAGTRLSVL.

This clonotype has a handful of counts. This chain joins TRBV18 and TRBJ2-3; possible D gene TRBD2, 5 bases. Deletions cut 6 bases from V and 0 bases from J, with 13 bases between. The CDR3 covers 15 residues. Germline V gene data show CDR1 as KGHSH and CDR2 as LQKENI. This CDR3 is CASSQSEGSTDTQYF. CDR3 sequence (DNA): TGTGCCAGCTCCCAAAGTGAGGGTAGCACAGATACGCAGTATTTT.

This clonotype was seen ten or more times. The J gene is TRBJ2-5, the V gene TRBV7-6; perhaps TRBD2 as D (6 bases). This CDR3 spans 15 amino acids. The V end was cut by 5 bases, the J end by 5 bases, with 18 bases between. The germline V gene has CDR1 SGHVS and CDR2 FNYEAQ. The CDR3 DNA sequence: TGTGCCAGCAGCCCGGCGGGACTGTCCGGGGAGACCCAGTACTTC. This gives the protein CASSPAGLSGETQYF.

V gene TRBV9 combines with J gene TRBJ2-1; TRBD1 matches at 8 bases. The CDR3 runs to 15 residues. The germline V gene has CDR1 SGDLS and CDR2 YYNGEE. The V gene end was trimmed by 2 bases and the J gene end by 2 bases; junction bases not matched to a gene: 3. The CDR3 nucleotides read TGTGCCAGCAGCGTCGGACAGGGCACCTACAATGAGCAGTTCTTC. It translates to CASSVGQGTYNEQFF. Combining the CDR3 with reference TRBV9 and TRBJ2-1 gives the whole variable domain DSGVTQTPKHLITATGQRVTLRCSPRSGDLSVYWYQQSLDQGLQFLIQYYNGEERAKGNILERFSAQQFPDLHSELNLSSLELGDSALYFCASSVGQGTYNEQFFGPGTRLTVL.

V and J are TRBV12-3 or TRBV12-4 and TRBJ2-5; D may correspond to TRBD1 or TRBD2 (5 bases each). V was pared by 7 bases and J by 7 bases, with 28 bases between. CDR3 length equals 17 residues. The CDR3, as DNA: TGTGCCAGCACTTGGGGGACGGGACGGGGCTTAACGACGACCCAGTACTTC. It yields the protein CASTWGTGRGLTTTQYF.

There are many counts of this clonotype. The V and J genes are TRBV27 and TRBJ1-5; the D gene is possibly TRBD1 (5 bases). V lost 4 bases and J 4 bases, leaving 20 bases between the germline ends. From germline, CDR1 is MNHEY and CDR2 SMNVEV (reference sequence). The CDR3 length is 17 residues. The CDR3 is CASSYQGARGRNQPQHF. The CDR3, as DNA: TGTGCCAGCAGTTATCAGGGAGCGAGGGGCCGTAATCAGCCCCAGCATTTT.

This clonotype was detected ten times or more. The chain links TRBV6-5 to TRBJ1-5, with D perhaps TRBD1 (6 bases). The CDR3 has 15 amino acids. CDR1 and CDR2 (germline): MNHEY, SVGAGI. Trimming stripped 4 bases from V and 0 bases from J, with 10 bases between. CDR3: CASSLQGNSNQPQHF. The CDR3 region has the DNA TGTGCCAGCAGTTTACAGGGAAATAGCAATCAGCCCCAGCATTTT.

The chain is built from TRBV7-2 and TRBJ2-4; D remains ambiguous. Per the germline V gene, CDR1 is SGHTA and CDR2 is FQGNSA. Trimming removed 6 bases at V and 8 bases at J, with 14 bases between. The CDR3 spans 13 residues. The CDR3 loop reads CASRGSAPDIQYF. DNA for the CDR3: TGTGCCAGCAGAGGGTCGGCACCGGACATTCAGTACTTC.

V usage is TRBV11-2 and J usage is TRBJ2-3, with D hard to call. The CDR3 covers 13 residues. Trimming removed 6 bases at V and 0 bases at J, with 7 bases between. The germline V gene has CDR1 SGHAT and CDR2 FQNNGV. In DNA, the CDR3 is TGTGCCAGCAGAGCGCTTAGCACAGATACGCAGTATTTT. It specifies CASRALSTDTQYF.

This clonotype has only a few counts. This rearrangement joins TRBV10-3 to TRBJ2-7, with D perhaps matching TRBD1 (6 bases). V was shortened by 3 bases and J by 4 bases, with 13 bases between the two germline ends. Per germline, CDR1 ENHRY and CDR2 SYGVKD. The CDR3 sequence is 14 residues long. The CDR3 DNA is TGTGCCATCAGTGACCCAAGGACAGCTTACGAGCAGTACTTC. Translation gives CAISDPRTAYEQYF.

The chain carries TRBV9 and TRBJ1-6, with D tentatively TRBD1 (6 bases). The CDR3 spans 15 residues. Trimming took 0 bases from V and 10 from J, leaving 14 bases between them. CDR1 and CDR2 (germline): SGDLS, YYNGEE. The CDR3 sequence: CASSVEPRGTSPLHF. The DNA for the CDR3 is TGTGCCAGCAGCGTAGAACCTAGGGGGACCTCACCCCTCCACTTT.

This clonotype was picked up a small number of times. The gene calls are TRBV5-1 and TRBJ2-7, with D maybe TRBD1 (5 bases). From germline, CDR1 is SGHRS and CDR2 YFSETQ. There are 13 residues in the CDR3. Trimming pared 4 bases from V and 3 bases from J, leaving 11 bases between. CDR3 protein: CASSQGQSYEQYF. The DNA of the CDR3 is TGCGCCAGCAGCCAAGGACAAAGCTACGAGCAGTACTTC.

This chain joins TRBV6-1 and TRBJ2-2; a possible D gene is TRBD1 (5 bases). V dropped 4 bases and J dropped 5 bases, with 14 bases sitting between them. The CDR3 consists of 15 residues. In germline, CDR1 is MNHNS, CDR2 SASEGT. CDR3 sequence reads: CASSVMGSGTGELFF. CDR3 bases: TGTGCCAGCAGTGTAATGGGGTCAGGGACCGGGGAGCTGTTTTTT.

This clonotype was counted a few times. The chain employs TRBV5-4 and TRBJ2-3; 9 bases align to TRBD2. This CDR3 comprises 15 residues. Germline loops: CDR1 SGHNT, CDR2 YYREEE (reference sequence). With 2 bases clipped from V and 5 bases from J, the junction kept 6 bases outside the gene matches. The DNA for the CDR3 is TGTGCCAGCAGCTTCGGCGGGGGGGCCCAAGATACGCAGTATTTT. This codes for CASSFGGGAQDTQYF.

This clonotype was counted a few times. The V and J genes are TRBV11-3 and TRBJ2-2, with D perhaps matching TRBD1 or TRBD2 (5 bases each). The CDR3 covers 15 residues. CDR1 and CDR2 from the germline V gene are SGHNT and YENEEA. V lost 0 bases and J 6 bases, leaving 11 bases between the germline ends. CDR3 DNA sequence: TGTGCCAGCAGCTTAGATCGAAGGGGACCCGGGGAGCTGTTTTTT. This codes for CASSLDRRGPGELFF. Complete variable domain (other parts from reference TRBV11-3 and TRBJ2-2): EAGVVQSPRYKIIEKKQPVAFWCNPISGHNTLYWYLQNLGQGPELLIRYENEEAVDDSQLPKDRFSAERLKGVDSTLKIQPAELGDSAVYLCASSLDRRGPGELFFGEGSRLTVL.

The rearrangement joins TRBV20-1 to TRBJ2-3; TRBD2 agrees at 11 bases. Per germline, CDR1 DFQATT and CDR2 SNEGSKA (reference sequence). The CDR3 extends over 15 amino acids. The V segment lost 6 bases and the J segment 4 bases; nucleotides outside the gene matches: 9. CDR3 amino acids: CSAPGTSGIPDTQYF. As DNA, the CDR3 is TGCAGTGCACCCGGGACTAGCGGTATTCCAGATACGCAGTATTTT.

This clonotype came up many times. V and J are TRBV7-8 and TRBJ1-2; D perhaps matches TRBD1 (5 bases). The V gene's germline CDR1 is SGHVS and CDR2 FQNEAQ. Trimming removed 8 bases at V and 0 bases at J, with 10 bases between. The CDR3 is made up of 13 amino acids. The CDR3 nucleotides read TGTGCCAGCGCTGGCAGGGCTAACTATGGCTACACCTTC. Amino acids: CASAGRANYGYTF.

The chain couples TRBV20-1 to TRBJ2-7, with D tentatively TRBD1 (7 bases). This CDR3 is 13 amino acids long. Trimming cost V 5 bases and J 4 bases, with 15 bases left between them. Germline V CDR1 and CDR2: DFQATT, SNEGSKA (reference sequence). CDR3 DNA sequence: TGCAGTGCTGGGGGGACAGTTAGATACGAGCAGTACGTC. The encoded protein is CSAGGTVRYEQYV.

The chain joins TRBV5-1 to TRBJ2-1, with D maybe TRBD2 (6 bases). Germline V gene data show CDR1 as SGHRS and CDR2 as YFSETQ. This CDR3 has 14 residues. V was trimmed by 4 bases and J by 8 bases, leaving 16 bases between them. Here the CDR3 reads CASSLVGGFDEQFF. The CDR3 DNA is TGCGCCAGCAGCCTCGTTGGAGGGTTCGATGAGCAGTTCTTC.

The chain is built from TRBV5-4 and TRBJ2-3; 10 nucleotides match TRBD2. Germline loops: CDR1 SGHNT, CDR2 YYREEE (reference sequence). The CDR3 extends over 16 amino acids. J gave up 5 bases and V 0 bases, and 6 bases lay outside the gene matches. CDR3 sequence (DNA): TGTGCCAGCAGCTTGGGGACTAGCGGAATACAAGATACGCAGTATTTT. Its translation is CASSLGTSGIQDTQYF.

In its sample, this clonotype was seen many times. The rearrangement joins TRBV6-4 to TRBJ1-1, with 11 positions matching TRBD1. The trim removed 6 bases at V and 6 bases at J, leaving 21 bases unmatched. There are 19 residues in the CDR3. Per the germline V gene, CDR1 is MRHNA and CDR2 is SNTAGT. This CDR3 reads CASSTILPRYPGQGAEAFF. The CDR3 DNA reads as TGTGCCAGCAGCACTATTCTCCCTAGATATCCGGGACAGGGGGCTGAAGCTTTCTTT.

This clonotype was seen at least ten times. This chain links TRBV7-2 with TRBJ1-2; unclear D gene. With 5 bases removed from V and 5 bases from J, the gap between germline ends came to 12 bases. CDR1 is SGHTA, CDR2 FQGNSA, per germline. This CDR3 spans 13 amino acids. The chain's CDR3 is CASSVSGDYGYTF. The CDR3 nucleotides are TGTGCCAGCAGCGTAAGCGGGGATTATGGCTACACCTTC.

This chain connects TRBV11-2 to TRBJ2-3, with D maybe TRBD2 (5 bases). The CDR3 runs 16 residues. The V gene lost 3 bases and the J gene lost 2 bases, with 15 bases spanning the gap. Germline CDR1 reads SGHAT; CDR2 reads FQNNGV. CDR3 protein: CASSLRRDYNTDTQYF. The CDR3 region has the DNA TGTGCCAGCAGCTTGAGGCGCGACTATAACACAGATACGCAGTATTTT.

This clonotype was seen at least ten times. The chain couples TRBV5-1 to TRBJ2-2; possibly TRBD1 for D (6 bases). The CDR3 has 14 amino acids. V gave up 3 bases and J gave up 7 bases, with 13 bases separating them. Germline V CDR1 and CDR2: SGHRS, YFSETQ. CDR3 residues: CASSSGGGGGELFF. The CDR3, as DNA: TGCGCCAGCAGCTCCGGTGGGGGCGGCGGGGAGCTGTTTTTT. Looking up the rest from reference TRBV5-1 and TRBJ2-2 gives the full variable domain: KAGVTQTPRYLIKTRGQQVTLSCSPISGHRSVSWYQQTPGQGLQFLFEYFSETQRNKGNFPGRFSGRQFSNSRSEMNVSTLELGDSALYLCASSSGGGGGELFFGEGSRLTVL.